This T cell receptor (beta chain) comes out of a study of control samples from healthy donors and cancer patients. Data came from immunoSEQ multiplex PCR; TCRdb stores just in-frame clones and leaves some out. The sample gives about 54,000 clones, roughly 96% of which show up once; roughly 1.8% is in the top ten. Germline V gives CDR1 SGHRS, CDR2 YFSETQ. This CDR3 contains 17 residues. J was trimmed by 4 bases and V by 0 bases; bases with no gene match: 10. The receptor comes from a woman in her 30s in good health. Source material: blood. J is TRBJ1-2 and V is TRBV5-1, with 9 bases matching TRBD1. The CDR3 reads CASSLESGQGIGYGYTF. The CDR3 DNA reads TGCGCCAGCAGCTTGGAATCGGGACAGGGAATCGGCTATGGCTACACCTTC.